Detailed here is one T cell receptor (beta chain). The data are from a study of shared clonotypes between healthy human individuals. The V and J ends lost 10 bases and 8 bases, in that order; junction bases with no gene match: 10. This CDR3 comprises 13 residues. The germline V gene encodes CDR1 SNHLY and CDR2 FYNNEI. The assay was immunoSEQ multiplex PCR, and TCRdb's table has in-frame clones only and misses some. The sample has fewer than 1.8 million clones, 98% seen once. This TCR derives from a man aged 25 to 45 in good health. This chain joins TRBV2 and TRBJ1-1, with 10 bases fitting TRBD1. The sequencing sample was made of naive CD4+ T cells sorted from blood. Subset: CD45RA+ positively selected. The CDR3 spells CATGQDRGAEAFF. The DNA for the CDR3 is TGTGCCACCGGCCAGGACAGGGGGGCGGAAGCTTTCTTT.